The sequence of this T cell receptor (beta chain) was determined in a study of Ad26.COV2.S vaccination and SARS-CoV-2 variants. Study findings and constraints: Recipients given vaccine exceeded placebo recipients in spike-specific TCR breadth. An underestimation of total T cell responses may have resulted from the TCR breadth and depth analyses.

Notes on this clone: Its antigen is not identified.

Libraries were prepared by immunoSEQ multiplex PCR; TCRdb keeps only in-frame clonotypes and omits some of them. The sample includes fewer than 400,000 clones, 75% to 90% of them seen just once. Noted treatment: 15 to 20 received Ad26.COV2.S at low or high dose, single or two shots; 5 received placebo; per-sample allocation not given. The investigators took samples on day 63 after the first vaccine or placebo injection. The study used a vaccine consisting of an Ad26 vector that expressed Wuhan-strain SARS-CoV-2 spike. The TCR originated in a person between 18 and 60 years old who received the Ad26.COV2.S COVID-19 vaccine or a placebo. Sequenced material: peripheral blood, taken in a trial of Ad26.COV2.S vaccine versus placebo.

The CDR3 spells CASSFVPGADTQYF. CDR3 DNA: TGTGCCAGCAGTTTCGTTCCGGGCGCAGATACGCAGTATTTT. The chain combines TRBV27 with TRBJ2-3; no reliable D call. V lost 3 bases and J 4 bases, leaving 11 bases between the germline ends. The germline V gene encodes CDR1 MNHEY and CDR2 SMNVEV (reference sequence). The CDR3 length is 14 residues.